Sequencing of this T cell receptor beta chain was carried out in a study of blood T cell repertoires in COVID-19. The overall study: Italy, Spain and the United States were the sources of the convalescent and acute COVID-19 samples. PBMCs, B-cell-depleted T cells, or T cells provided the cDNA or gDNA that made up the material.

Trimming cost V 5 bases and J 8 bases; bases outside gene matches: 14. The germline V gene encodes CDR1 MNHEY and CDR2 SMNVEV (reference sequence). This CDR3 has 16 amino acids. In the original processing: Reference gene primer amplification gave nucleated cell count estimates. Clones were sequenced by immunoSEQ multiplex PCR, and TCRdb holds only the in-frame ones, with some missing. That table gives V, J and clone size, and the DNA gave D and trimming. The top ten clones hold roughly 21% of a sample with about 200,000 clones, about 90% of them seen once. This TCR derives from a man in his sixties with active or convalescent COVID-19. Sequencing input: peripheral blood. The chain combines TRBV27 with TRBJ1-4, with 7 bases lining up with TRBD1. Here the CDR3 reads CASSTYRQGGLEKLFF. The CDR3 DNA follows: TGTGCCAGCAGTACATACCGACAGGGAGGTTTGGAAAAACTGTTTTTT. Combining the CDR3 with reference TRBV27 and TRBJ1-4 gives the whole variable domain EAQVTQNPRYLITVTGKKLTVTCSQNMNHEYMSWYRQDPGLGLRQIYYSMNVEVTDKGDVPEGYKVSRKEKRNFPLILESPSPNQTSLYFCASSTYRQGGLEKLFFGSGTQLSVL.